The 19 T cell receptor beta chains reported below all come from one sample, sequenced in a study of T cell responses to AZD1222 COVID-19 vaccine. Assay: immunoSEQ multiplex PCR; the TCRdb copy retains only in-frame clones and omits some. Found here are 110,000 or so clones, roughly 90% of them singletons; the top ten hold 2% to 3%. The sample here was peripheral blood, taken on day 0 of AZD1222 vaccination. All receptors derive from an adult in good health.

This chain links TRBV10-3 with TRBJ1-5; D might be TRBD1 (6 bases). The CDR3 contains 14 residues. Trimming took off 6 bases at V and 3 bases at J, with 12 bases between the two ends. The germline V gene encodes CDR1 ENHRY and CDR2 SYGVKD. The CDR3, as DNA: TGTGCCATCAGAGGGGGAGGGCTCAATCAGCCCCAGCATTTT. It yields the protein CAIRGGGLNQPQHF.

This chain uses TRBV5-6 with TRBJ1-1; D not certain. This CDR3 spans 18 amino acids. Germline lookup yields CDR1 SGHDT and CDR2 YYEEEE. The ends were cut back, 4 bases at V and 3 bases at J, with 25 bases in the middle. CDR3 amino acids: CASSPPGFIPPIDTEAFF. The CDR3 coding sequence is TGTGCCAGCAGCCCCCCTGGGTTTATCCCGCCAATCGACACTGAAGCTTTCTTT.

The chain recombines TRBV19 with TRBJ1-2; no definite D call. Germline V gives CDR1 LNHDA, CDR2 SQIVND (reference sequence). The CDR3 consists of 14 residues. Trimming took 8 bases from V and 4 from J, leaving 17 bases between them. The CDR3 DNA reads TGTGCCAGTTCTACCCCGGGATGGGTCTATGGCTACACCTTC. This translates into CASSTPGWVYGYTF.

CDR3 loop: CSVEDQGGFYEQYF. In DNA, the CDR3 is TGCAGCGTTGAAGATCAGGGGGGGTTCTACGAGCAGTACTTC. J is TRBJ2-7 and V is TRBV29-1; D is tentatively TRBD1 or TRBD2 (7 bases each). The CDR3 is made up of 14 amino acids. CDR1 and CDR2 from the germline V gene are SQVTM and ANQGSEA. The ends were cut back, 0 bases at V and 3 bases at J, with 12 bases in the middle.

This chain joins TRBV2 and TRBJ2-7; 9 bases match TRBD1. Trimming removed 0 bases from V and 4 bases from J; junction bases left unmatched: 4. Germline V CDR1 and CDR2: SNHLY, FYNNEI. The CDR3 has 15 amino acids. For the CDR3, the DNA is TGTGCCAGCAGTGAAGCATGGACAGGGGAATACGAGCAGTACTTC. This sequence encodes CASSEAWTGEYEQYF.

The chain combines TRBV4-1 with TRBJ1-1, with D unresolved. This CDR3 contains 16 residues. Trimming left V 1 base short and J 4 bases short, with 16 bases between. Germline CDR1 and CDR2: MGHRA and YSYEKL. CDR3 in DNA: TGCGCCAGCAGCCAAGGTCCGCGGGCGCGGGGCACTGAAGCTTTCTTT. Protein product: CASSQGPRARGTEAFF.

The chain links TRBV13 to TRBJ2-1, with D uncertain. The germline gives CDR1 PRHDT, CDR2 FYEKMQ (reference sequence). The CDR3 consists of 17 residues. Trimming took off 3 bases at V and 4 bases at J, with 19 bases between the two ends. CDR3: CASSFNRFDFTYNEQFF. The CDR3 DNA reads as TGTGCCAGCAGCTTTAATCGATTTGACTTCACATACAATGAGCAGTTCTTC.

This chain connects TRBV11-2 to TRBJ2-3, with D tentatively TRBD1 (6 bases). V lost 5 bases and J 0 bases, leaving 9 bases between the germline ends. CDR3 length: 14 residues. Germline V gene data show CDR1 as SGHAT and CDR2 as FQNNGV. CDR3 loop: CASSRTASTDTQYF. The DNA for the CDR3 is TGTGCCAGCAGCAGGACAGCCAGCACAGATACGCAGTATTTT.

The chain carries TRBV10-3 and TRBJ1-5, with D unclear. Trimming pared 1 base from V and 4 bases from J, leaving 5 bases between. Germline CDR1 and CDR2: ENHRY and SYGVKD. CDR3 length: 13 residues. The CDR3 protein is CAISELMNQPQHF. The DNA of the CDR3 is TGTGCCATCAGTGAGTTGATGAATCAGCCCCAGCATTTT.

The table lists this clone with a count of one. The gene calls are TRBV24-1 and TRBJ1-2; D remains ambiguous. In germline, CDR1 is KGHDR, CDR2 SFDVKD. The V end was cut by 10 bases, the J end by 2 bases, with 13 bases between. The CDR3 runs to 13 residues. CDR3 bases: TGTGCCACTCGGAGGGCTTCCAACTATGGCTACACCTTC. It translates to CATRRASNYGYTF.

This clone was seen only a few times. At the DNA level, this CDR3 is encoded by other sequences in the same sample as well. The chain couples TRBV5-1 to TRBJ2-3, with 12 bases aligning to TRBD2. CDR1 is SGHRS and CDR2 is YFSETQ in the germline V gene. This CDR3 is 16 amino acids long. Germline trimming cut 0 bases from V and 3 bases from J; bases unmatched to any gene: 2. The chain's CDR3 is CASSLGGTSGTDTQYF. The CDR3 DNA follows: TGCGCCAGCAGCTTGGGGGGGACTAGCGGGACAGATACGCAGTATTTT. The variable domain in full, with the rest retrieved from reference TRBV5-1 and TRBJ2-3, is KAGVTQTPRYLIKTRGQQVTLSCSPISGHRSVSWYQQTPGQGLQFLFEYFSETQRNKGNFPGRFSGRQFSNSRSEMNVSTLELGDSALYLCASSLGGTSGTDTQYFGPGTRLTVL.

This chain links TRBV7-8 with TRBJ1-6, with 9 bases that match TRBD1. This CDR3 has 15 residues. The V gene's germline CDR1 is SGHVS and CDR2 FQNEAQ. Trimming took 2 bases from V and 5 from J; bases not matched to a gene: 1. CDR3 in DNA: TGTGCCAGCAGCTTAAGGACAGGGGATAATTCACCCCTCCACTTT. It codes for CASSLRTGDNSPLHF. Full variable domain (rest looked up from reference TRBV7-8 and TRBJ1-6): GAGVSQSPRYKVAKRGQDVALRCDPISGHVSLFWYQQALGQGPEFLTYFQNEAQLDKSGLPSDRFFAERPEGSVSTLKIQRTQQEDSAVYLCASSLRTGDNSPLHFGNGTRLTVT.

V and J are TRBV29-1 and TRBJ2-3; possible D gene TRBD2, 5 bases. Germline CDR1 SQVTM, CDR2 ANQGSEA. Trimming took 3 bases from V and 4 from J, leaving 14 bases between them. The CDR3 runs 14 residues. Here the CDR3 DNA reads TGCAGCGTTGAGGGCGGGTCCGGGGCAGATACGCAGTATTTT. Translating gives CSVEGGSGADTQYF.

V gene TRBV19 combines with J gene TRBJ1-5, with 7 nucleotides matching TRBD1. After removal of 4 bases from V and 4 bases from J, the junction contained 7 bases not matched to a gene. The germline CDR1 and CDR2 sequences are LNHDA and SQIVND (reference sequence). This CDR3 spans 15 amino acids. CDR3 in amino acids: CASSTRTGGNQPQHF. Written as DNA, the CDR3 is TGTGCCAGTAGTACCCGGACAGGAGGTAATCAGCCCCAGCATTTT.

The chain's CDR3 is CASSVEGRRSGNTIYF. The CDR3 DNA sequence: TGTGCCAGCAGCGTAGAGGGGAGACGCTCTGGAAACACCATATATTTT. V and J are TRBV7-9 and TRBJ1-3; TRBD1 is a possible D gene (5 bases). V lost 5 bases, J lost 0 bases, and 14 bases lay in between. The CDR3 is 16 amino acids. Germline lookup yields CDR1 SEHNR and CDR2 FQNEAQ (reference sequence).

The V and J genes are TRBV18 and TRBJ2-7; 7 nucleotides line up with TRBD1. There are 17 residues in the CDR3. The germline CDR1 and CDR2 sequences are KGHSH and LQKENI. V lost 4 bases, J lost 5 bases, and 17 bases stayed unmatched. The CDR3 sequence is CASSLSAPGGNTDEQYF. CDR3 nucleotide sequence: TGTGCCAGCTCACTTTCCGCCCCAGGGGGAAATACCGACGAGCAGTACTTC. Full variable domain (missing parts from reference TRBV18 and TRBJ2-7): NAGVMQNPRHLVRRRGQEARLRCSPMKGHSHVYWYRQLPEEGLKFMVYLQKENIIDESGMPKERFSAEFPKEGPSILRIQQVVRGDSAAYFCASSLSAPGGNTDEQYFGPGTRLTVT.

This chain links TRBV5-1 with TRBJ1-1, with 7 bases fitting TRBD1. Germline V gives CDR1 SGHRS, CDR2 YFSETQ. The CDR3 sequence is 16 residues long. The trim removed 4 bases at V and 2 bases at J, leaving 11 bases unmatched. The CDR3 loop is CASSRREGAANTEAFF. The CDR3 DNA reads as TGCGCCAGCAGCCGGAGAGAGGGGGCGGCTAACACTGAAGCTTTCTTT.

J is TRBJ1-2 and V is TRBV19; D not certain. The length of the CDR3 is 13 residues. The V end lost 1 base, the J end lost 1 base, and 4 bases lay between the germline ends. In germline, CDR1 is LNHDA, CDR2 SQIVND (reference sequence). The CDR3 reads CASSIGGNYGYTF. The DNA for the CDR3 is TGTGCCAGTAGTATAGGCGGTAACTATGGCTACACCTTC.

The J gene is TRBJ1-5, the V gene TRBV7-8, with a possible D match to TRBD1 (5 bases). The germline V and J ends were trimmed by 5 bases and 9 bases, with 14 bases remaining between them. Germline values: CDR1 SGHVS, CDR2 FQNEAQ. This CDR3 has 13 amino acids. DNA of the CDR3: TGTGCCAGCAGCGGGGGAGGGGAGCGGCCCCAGCATTTT. Its protein product is CASSGGGERPQHF.